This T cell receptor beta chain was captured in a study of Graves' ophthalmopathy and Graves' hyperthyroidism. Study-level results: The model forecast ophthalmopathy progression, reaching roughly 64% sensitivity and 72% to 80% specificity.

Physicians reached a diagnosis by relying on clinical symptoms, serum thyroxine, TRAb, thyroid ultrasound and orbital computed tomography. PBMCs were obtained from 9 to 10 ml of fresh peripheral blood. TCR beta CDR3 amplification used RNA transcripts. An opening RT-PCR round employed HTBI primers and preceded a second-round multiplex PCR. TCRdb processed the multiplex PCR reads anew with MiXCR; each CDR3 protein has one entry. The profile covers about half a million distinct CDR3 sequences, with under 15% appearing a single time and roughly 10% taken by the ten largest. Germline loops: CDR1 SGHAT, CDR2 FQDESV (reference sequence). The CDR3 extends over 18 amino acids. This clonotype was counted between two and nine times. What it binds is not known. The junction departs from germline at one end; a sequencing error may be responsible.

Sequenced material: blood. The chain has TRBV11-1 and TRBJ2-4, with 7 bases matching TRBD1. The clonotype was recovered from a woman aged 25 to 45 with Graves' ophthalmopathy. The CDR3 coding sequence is TGTGCCAGCAGCTTTCCCGTCAACAACAGGGGATCGGTAAACATTAAGTACTTC. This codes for CASSFPVNNRGSVNIKYF.